This T cell receptor (beta chain) was retrieved from a study of regulatory T cells in long-lasting Graves disease. Germline values: CDR1 MNHNS, CDR2 SASEGT. V shed 7 bases and J shed 2 bases, with 15 bases lying between them. This CDR3 has 14 amino acids. Construction of TCR beta libraries relied on iRepertoire HTBI primers and on Arm-PCR targeting CDR3 regions. One entry per CDR3 protein, called by TCRdb with MiXCR from the multiplex PCR reads. The sample has almost 350,000 distinct CDR3 sequences, 20% seen once. The sample's time point: persistent/refractory GD, antithyroid drugs over 5 years with positive TRAb. Construction of the TCR library relied on RNA isolated from PBMCs.

The rearrangement joins TRBV6-1 to TRBJ2-7, with D perhaps TRBD1 (6 bases). The sample in question was peripheral blood mononuclear cells (PBMCs), obtained when the disease was refractory, from a patient treated with antithyroid drugs. The TCR sequence derives from a female donor with Graves disease. CDR3 residues: CASTPGQRTYEQYF. Written as DNA, the CDR3 is TGTGCCAGCACTCCGGGACAAAGGACCTACGAGCAGTACTTC.